This TCR beta chain was captured in a study of blood T cell repertoires in COVID-19. Study details: Samples of COVID-19 (acute and convalescent) were obtained from the United States, Italy and Spain.

Looked up from germline, CDR1 is SGHDN and CDR2 is FVKESK. The V end was cut by 0 bases, the J end by 6 bases, with 15 bases between. The CDR3 loop spans 16 amino acids. Generated by immunoSEQ multiplex PCR, the TCRdb table keeps only in-frame clones and is missing some. The table shows approximately 180,000 clones, with almost 80% occurring only once. Before being deemed recovered, Cohort 3 donors had two negative PCRs, clearance, or symptom resolution. This chain connects TRBV14 to TRBJ2-1, with no clear D. The receptor's source is a woman aged 45-65 years who had recovered from COVID-19. Sequenced: PBMCs or T cells enriched from blood (not recorded which). CDR3 residues: CASSQDTSLLRNEQFF. CDR3 sequence (DNA): TGTGCCAGCAGCCAAGATACCTCCCTCCTACGCAATGAGCAGTTCTTC.